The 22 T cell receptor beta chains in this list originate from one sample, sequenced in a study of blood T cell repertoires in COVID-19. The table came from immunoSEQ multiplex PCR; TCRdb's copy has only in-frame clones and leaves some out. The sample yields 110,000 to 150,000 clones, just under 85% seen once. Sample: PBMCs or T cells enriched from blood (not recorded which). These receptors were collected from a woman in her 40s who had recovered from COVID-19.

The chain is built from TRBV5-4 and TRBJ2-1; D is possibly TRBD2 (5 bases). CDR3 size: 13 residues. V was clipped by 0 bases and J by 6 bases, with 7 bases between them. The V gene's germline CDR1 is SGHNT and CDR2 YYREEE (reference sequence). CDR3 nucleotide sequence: TGTGCCAGCAGCTTGGGGGAGTCCAATGAGCAGTTCTTC. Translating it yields CASSLGESNEQFF.

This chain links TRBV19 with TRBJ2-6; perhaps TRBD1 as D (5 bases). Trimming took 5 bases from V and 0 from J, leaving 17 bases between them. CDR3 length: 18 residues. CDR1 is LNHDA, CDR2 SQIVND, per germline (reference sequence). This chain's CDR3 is CASSPTKGRFSGANVLTF. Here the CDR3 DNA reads TGTGCCAGTAGTCCTACAAAGGGGCGGTTCTCTGGGGCCAACGTCCTGACTTTC.

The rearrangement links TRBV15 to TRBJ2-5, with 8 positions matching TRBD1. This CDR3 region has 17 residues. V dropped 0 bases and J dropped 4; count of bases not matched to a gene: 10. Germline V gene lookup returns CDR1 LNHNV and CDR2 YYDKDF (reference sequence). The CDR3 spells CATSRDPVPGGRETQYF. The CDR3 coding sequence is TGTGCCACCAGCAGAGACCCTGTACCAGGGGGCAGAGAGACCCAGTACTTC.

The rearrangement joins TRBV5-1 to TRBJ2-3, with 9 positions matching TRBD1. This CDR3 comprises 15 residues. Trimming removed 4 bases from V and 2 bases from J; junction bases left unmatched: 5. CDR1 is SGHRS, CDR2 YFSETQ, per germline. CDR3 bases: TGCGCCAGCAGCCCGGGGACAGGGCACACAGATACGCAGTATTTT. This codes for CASSPGTGHTDTQYF.

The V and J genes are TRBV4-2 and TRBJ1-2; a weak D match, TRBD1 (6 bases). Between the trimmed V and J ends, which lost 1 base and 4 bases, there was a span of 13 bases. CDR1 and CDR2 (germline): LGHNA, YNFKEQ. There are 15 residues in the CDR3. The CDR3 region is CASSQAGDTIYGYTF. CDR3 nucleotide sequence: TGTGCCAGCAGCCAAGCTGGGGACACTATCTATGGCTACACCTTC.

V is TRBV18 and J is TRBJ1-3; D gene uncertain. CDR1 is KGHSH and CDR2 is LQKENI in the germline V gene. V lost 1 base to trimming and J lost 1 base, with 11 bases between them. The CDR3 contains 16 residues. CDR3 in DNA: TGTGCCAGCTCACCACAGGGAGTCGGATCTGGAAACACCATATATTTT. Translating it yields CASSPQGVGSGNTIYF.

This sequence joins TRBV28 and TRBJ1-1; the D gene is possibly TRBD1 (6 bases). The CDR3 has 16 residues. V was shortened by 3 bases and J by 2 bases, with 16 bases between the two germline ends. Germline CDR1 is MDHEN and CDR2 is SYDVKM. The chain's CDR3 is CASSLRTVPANTEAFF. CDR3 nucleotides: TGTGCCAGCAGTTTGAGGACAGTCCCAGCCAACACTGAAGCTTTCTTT.

CDR3 nucleotides: TGCAGCGTTGCCCCTGGGACAGGGGGGATGACTGAAGCTTTCTTT. Its translation: CSVAPGTGGMTEAFF. J is TRBJ1-1 and V is TRBV29-1; 11 bases are a match to TRBD1. Germline V gene lookup returns CDR1 SQVTM and CDR2 ANQGSEA. CDR3 size: 15 residues. V dropped 4 bases and J dropped 5; count of bases not matched to a gene: 9. The full variable domain, in which reference TRBV29-1 and TRBJ1-1 provide the parts outside the CDR3, is SAVISQKPSRDICQRGTSLTIQCQVDSQVTMMFWYRQQPGQSLTLIATANQGSEATYESGFVIDKFPISRPNLTFSTLTVSNMSPEDSSIYLCSVAPGTGGMTEAFFGQGTRLTVV.

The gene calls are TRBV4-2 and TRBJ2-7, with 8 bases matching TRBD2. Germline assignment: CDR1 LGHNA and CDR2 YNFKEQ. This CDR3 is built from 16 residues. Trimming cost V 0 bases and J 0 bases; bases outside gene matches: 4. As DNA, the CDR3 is TGTGCCAGCAGCCAAGATCTCGGGGGGGGCTCCTACGAGCAGTACTTC. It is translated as CASSQDLGGGSYEQYF.

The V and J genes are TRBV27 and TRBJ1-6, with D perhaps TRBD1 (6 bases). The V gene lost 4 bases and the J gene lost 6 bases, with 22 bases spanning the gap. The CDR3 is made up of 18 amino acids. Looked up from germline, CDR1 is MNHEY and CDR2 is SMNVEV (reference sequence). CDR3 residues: CASSYYRDQGFANSPLHF. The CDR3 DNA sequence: TGTGCCAGCAGTTACTACCGGGATCAGGGGTTTGCTAATTCACCCCTCCACTTT.

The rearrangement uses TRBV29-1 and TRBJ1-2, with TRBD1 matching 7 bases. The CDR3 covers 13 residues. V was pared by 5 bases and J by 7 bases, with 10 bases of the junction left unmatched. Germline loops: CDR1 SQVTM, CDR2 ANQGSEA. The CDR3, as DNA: TGCAGCGTTTACCTGGACGACAGGGCTGGCTACACCTTC. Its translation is CSVYLDDRAGYTF.

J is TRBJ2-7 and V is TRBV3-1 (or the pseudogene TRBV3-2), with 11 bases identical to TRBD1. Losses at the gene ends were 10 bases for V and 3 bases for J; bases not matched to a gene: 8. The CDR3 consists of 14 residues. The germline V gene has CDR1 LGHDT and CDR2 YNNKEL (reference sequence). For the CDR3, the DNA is TGTGCCACCGACCGAGGGACAGGGGGCTACGAGCAGTACTTC. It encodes CATDRGTGGYEQYF.

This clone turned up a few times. The CDR3 reads CASTDSRGPAPYGYTF. DNA for the CDR3: TGCGCCAGCACCGACTCCAGGGGCCCGGCCCCCTATGGCTACACCTTC. J is TRBJ1-2 and V is TRBV10-2; a weak D match, TRBD1 (6 bases). Trimming removed 7 bases from V and 4 bases from J, with 22 bases in between. The CDR3 loop spans 16 amino acids. Germline V gene sequence: CDR1 WSHSY, CDR2 SAAADI.

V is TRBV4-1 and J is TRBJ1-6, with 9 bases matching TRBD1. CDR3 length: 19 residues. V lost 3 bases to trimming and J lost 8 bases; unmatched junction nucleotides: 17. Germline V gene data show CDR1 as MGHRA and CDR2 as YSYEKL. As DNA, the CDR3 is TGCGCCAGCAGCCACTTAATCCCGGGACAGGGTTCTTGGGATTCACCCCTCCACTTT. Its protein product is CASSHLIPGQGSWDSPLHF.

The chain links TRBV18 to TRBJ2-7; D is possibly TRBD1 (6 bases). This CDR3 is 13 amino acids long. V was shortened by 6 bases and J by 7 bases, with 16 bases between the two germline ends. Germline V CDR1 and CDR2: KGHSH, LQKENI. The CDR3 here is CASSPAAGAEQYF. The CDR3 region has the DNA TGTGCCAGCTCCCCCGCGGCAGGGGCTGAGCAGTACTTC.

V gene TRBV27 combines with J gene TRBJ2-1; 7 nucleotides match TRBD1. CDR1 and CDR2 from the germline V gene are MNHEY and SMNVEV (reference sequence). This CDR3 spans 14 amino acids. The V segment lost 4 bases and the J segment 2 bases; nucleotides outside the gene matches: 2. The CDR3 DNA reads TGTGCCAGCAGTTCGACAGGGACCTACAATGAGCAGTTCTTC. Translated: CASSSTGTYNEQFF.

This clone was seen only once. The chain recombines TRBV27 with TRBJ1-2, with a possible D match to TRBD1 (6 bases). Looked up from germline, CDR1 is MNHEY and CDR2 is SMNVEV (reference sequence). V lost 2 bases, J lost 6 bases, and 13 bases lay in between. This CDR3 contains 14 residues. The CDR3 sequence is CASSLGGGRNGYTF. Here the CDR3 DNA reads TGTGCCAGCAGTTTAGGGGGGGGGCGCAATGGCTACACCTTC.

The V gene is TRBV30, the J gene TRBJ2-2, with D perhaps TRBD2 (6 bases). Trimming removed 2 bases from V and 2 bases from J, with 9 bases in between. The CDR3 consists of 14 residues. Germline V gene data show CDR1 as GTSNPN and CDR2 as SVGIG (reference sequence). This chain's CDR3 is CAWSYGSNTGELFF. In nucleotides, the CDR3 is TGTGCCTGGAGTTACGGGAGTAACACCGGGGAGCTGTTTTTT.

The CDR3 here is CASSLSATGTSYEQYF. CDR3 bases: TGCGCCAGCAGCTTGTCCGCGACAGGGACCTCCTACGAGCAGTACTTC. The V and J genes are TRBV5-1 and TRBJ2-7; 7 bases map to TRBD1. V lost 1 base, J lost 0 bases, and 7 bases stayed unmatched. This CDR3 has 16 residues. Per germline, CDR1 SGHRS and CDR2 YFSETQ. Using reference TRBV5-1 and TRBJ2-7 for the parts outside the CDR3, the full variable domain is KAGVTQTPRYLIKTRGQQVTLSCSPISGHRSVSWYQQTPGQGLQFLFEYFSETQRNKGNFPGRFSGRQFSNSRSEMNVSTLELGDSALYLCASSLSATGTSYEQYFGPGTRLTVT.

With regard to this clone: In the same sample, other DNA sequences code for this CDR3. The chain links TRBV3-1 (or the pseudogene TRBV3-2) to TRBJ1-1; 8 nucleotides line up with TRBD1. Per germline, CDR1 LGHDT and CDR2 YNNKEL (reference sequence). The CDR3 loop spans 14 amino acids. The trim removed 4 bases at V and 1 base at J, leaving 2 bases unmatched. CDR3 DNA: TGTGCCAGCAGCCTAGGACAGGGGAACACTGAAGCTTTCTTT. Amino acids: CASSLGQGNTEAFF.

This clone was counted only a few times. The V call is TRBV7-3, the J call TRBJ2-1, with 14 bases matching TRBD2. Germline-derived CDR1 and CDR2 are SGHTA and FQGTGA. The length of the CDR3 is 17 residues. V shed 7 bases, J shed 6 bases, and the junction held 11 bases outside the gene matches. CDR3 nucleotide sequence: TGTGCCAGCAACGGGGGCCTCGGGACTAGCGGGAGCAATGAGCAGTTCTTC. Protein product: CASNGGLGTSGSNEQFF.

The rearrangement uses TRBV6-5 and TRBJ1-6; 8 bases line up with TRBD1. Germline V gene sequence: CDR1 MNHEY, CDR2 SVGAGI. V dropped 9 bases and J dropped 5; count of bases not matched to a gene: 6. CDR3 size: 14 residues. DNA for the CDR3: TGTGCCAGGTTGGACAGGGCCGATAATTCACCCCTCCACTTT. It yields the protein CARLDRADNSPLHF.